This T cell receptor beta chain is from a study of shared clonotypes between healthy human individuals. Broader study findings: In several donors, roughly 5.2% of naive CD4 clonotypes appeared in common.

Clones were sequenced by immunoSEQ multiplex PCR, and TCRdb holds only the in-frame ones, with some missing. The profile shows about 1.1 million clones, around 82% of them singletons. Details on this clone: The antigen remains undetermined.

This CDR3 has 12 amino acids. The ends were cut back, 4 bases at V and 0 bases at J, with 3 bases in the middle. Germline V gives CDR1 LNHDA, CDR2 SQIVND (reference sequence). The sequencing sample was made of memory CD4+ T cells from PBMCs. Subset meaning: CD45RA-negative fraction. This clonotype was sampled from a man aged 18 to 29 in good health. Some clones in this sample may be carry-over from other donors' samples. The chain carries TRBV19 and TRBJ2-5; D gene uncertain. For the CDR3, the DNA is TGTGCCAGTAGTACGTACCAAGAGACCCAGTACTTC. This sequence encodes CASSTYQETQYF.